What follows are 24 T cell receptor beta chains derived from one specimen sequenced in a study of blood T cells in healthy people across ages. PCR was performed a second time for about 6 to 12 cycles using a sample-barcoded 5' primer and a J-beta primer mix. TCRdb reanalysed the 5' RACE reads using MiXCR and keeps one entry per CDR3 protein. The sample carries approximately 1,000,000 distinct CDR3 sequences, 45% recorded once. Sequenced: blood. The source is a woman aged 55-75 years in good health.

This clonotype was picked up one time. The chain employs TRBV11-2 and TRBJ2-7; 10 nucleotides match TRBD1. Germline values: CDR1 SGHAT, CDR2 FQNNGV. With 7 bases clipped from V and 2 bases from J, the junction kept 11 bases outside the gene matches. The CDR3 length is 16 residues. The CDR3 DNA reads TGTGCCAGCACCCATAGCTGGGACAGGGGCCCCTACGAGCAGTACTTC. Amino acid sequence: CASTHSWDRGPYEQYF. Based on the CDR3 plus reference TRBV11-2 and TRBJ2-7, the full variable domain is EAGVAQSPRYKIIEKRQSVAFWCNPISGHATLYWYQQILGQGPKLLIQFQNNGVVDDSQLPKDRFSAERLKGVDSTLKIQPAKLEDSAVYLCASTHSWDRGPYEQYFGPGTRLTVT.

V is TRBV2 and J is TRBJ2-6; D uncertain. The CDR3 spans 16 residues. Per the germline V gene, CDR1 is SNHLY and CDR2 is FYNNEI. V lost 5 bases and J 2 bases, leaving 13 bases between the germline ends. The CDR3 is CASSKQAGAGANVLTF. CDR3 DNA sequence: TGTGCCAGCAGTAAACAAGCCGGAGCTGGGGCCAACGTCCTGACTTTC.

V is TRBV5-1 and J is TRBJ1-2, with a weak D call TRBD1 (6 bases). This CDR3 contains 14 residues. The germline V gene encodes CDR1 SGHRS and CDR2 YFSETQ. Trimming cost V 0 bases and J 8 bases, with 14 bases left between them. The CDR3 reads CASSLEAGAVGYTF. In nucleotides, the CDR3 is TGCGCCAGCAGCTTGGAAGCGGGGGCAGTGGGCTACACCTTC.

This clonotype was seen repeatedly, ten times or more. The chain links TRBV20-1 to TRBJ2-4; D unclear. This CDR3 spans 15 amino acids. Germline lookup yields CDR1 DFQATT and CDR2 SNEGSKA (reference sequence). Trimming pared 6 bases from V and 2 bases from J, leaving 17 bases between. The CDR3 is CSASSTVQTKNIQYF. The CDR3, as DNA: TGCAGTGCAAGCAGCACTGTTCAGACCAAAAACATTCAGTACTTC.

This clonotype was detected only a few times. This chain uses TRBV27 with TRBJ1-4; a weak D match, TRBD1 (6 bases). There are 18 residues in the CDR3. V lost 6 bases and J lost 5, with 25 bases in between. The germline V gene has CDR1 MNHEY and CDR2 SMNVEV (reference sequence). The CDR3 DNA follows: TGTGCCAGCAGGAACCTGGGGGGGCAAACAATGAGGAATGAAAAACTGTTTTTT. Encoded protein: CASRNLGGQTMRNEKLFF.

This clonotype was observed a few times. J is TRBJ2-7 and V is TRBV12-3 or TRBV12-4; D is unresolved. Trimming pared 5 bases from V and 2 bases from J, leaving 10 bases between. CDR3 length: 13 residues. The CDR3: CASSVDRTYEQYF. Written as DNA, the CDR3 is TGTGCCAGCAGTGTAGACCGTACCTACGAGCAGTACTTC.

The chain is built from TRBV28 and TRBJ2-3, with 8 bases that match TRBD2. Looked up from germline, CDR1 is MDHEN and CDR2 is SYDVKM. This CDR3 has 16 amino acids. V was pared by 5 bases and J by 4 bases, with 11 bases of the junction left unmatched. The CDR3 here is CASSRTWTSFADTQYF. CDR3 DNA: TGTGCCAGCAGTCGGACTTGGACTAGCTTTGCAGATACGCAGTATTTT.

This chain uses TRBV7-9 with TRBJ2-1, with 10 positions matching TRBD2. Per the germline V gene, CDR1 is SEHNR and CDR2 is FQNEAQ (reference sequence). V gave up 3 bases and J gave up 4 bases; unmatched junction bases: 9. The CDR3 totals 17 residues. The CDR3 here is CASSLISGGVEYNEQFF. The CDR3 nucleotides read TGTGCCAGCAGCTTGATAAGCGGGGGGGTTGAGTACAATGAGCAGTTCTTC.

The V call is TRBV5-1, the J call TRBJ1-2; possibly TRBD1 for D (5 bases). Germline V CDR1 and CDR2: SGHRS, YFSETQ. V dropped 4 bases and J dropped 4 bases, with 17 bases sitting between them. This CDR3 is built from 15 residues. CDR3 nucleotides: TGCGCCAGCAGCATATTGTCCGGGACTCCCTATGGCTACACCTTC. It is translated as CASSILSGTPYGYTF.

This clonotype has more than one count but fewer than ten. This sequence joins TRBV15 and TRBJ2-5, with D possibly being TRBD2 (6 bases). CDR1 is LNHNV, CDR2 YYDKDF, per germline (reference sequence). This CDR3 has 15 amino acids. The ends were cut back, 5 bases at V and 11 bases at J, with 24 bases in the middle. CDR3 DNA sequence: TGTGCCACCAGCCCGCGGGACTCCCCGTTTTCAGAGCAGTACTTC. Translation: CATSPRDSPFSEQYF.

This rearrangement joins TRBV12-5 to TRBJ2-1; 7 positions match TRBD2. The CDR3 is 15 residues long. The junction had 10 bases not matched to a gene; V was cut back by 6 bases and J by 5 bases. Germline V lookup: CDR1 LGHNT, CDR2 FRNRAP. The CDR3: CASGPASGLHNEQFF. Written as DNA, the CDR3 is TGTGCTAGTGGCCCCGCTAGCGGCCTTCACAATGAGCAGTTCTTC.

The V call is TRBV6-5, the J call TRBJ1-4; 9 positions agree with TRBD1. The V segment lost 6 bases and the J segment 11 bases; nucleotides outside the gene matches: 13. This CDR3 has 15 amino acids. Germline V lookup: CDR1 MNHEY, CDR2 SVGAGI. The CDR3 spells CASRSAGQGIEKLFF. The CDR3 coding sequence is TGTGCCAGCAGGAGTGCGGGACAGGGAATTGAGAAACTGTTTTTT.

This clonotype was recorded a few times. The chain carries TRBV6-5 and TRBJ2-7; D remains unclear. Trimming cost V 5 bases and J 6 bases, with 14 bases left between them. The germline CDR1 and CDR2 sequences are MNHEY and SVGAGI. This CDR3 contains 13 residues. The CDR3 loop is CASSDAPGSEQYF. The CDR3 nucleotides read TGTGCCAGCAGTGACGCCCCGGGTAGCGAGCAGTACTTC.

The chain employs TRBV30 and TRBJ2-3; D might be TRBD2 (5 bases). Germline loops: CDR1 GTSNPN, CDR2 SVGIG (reference sequence). This CDR3 region has 13 residues. Trimming shortened V by 4 bases and J by 7 bases, and 15 bases separated the two germline ends. The CDR3 loop is CAWKEGVVNTQYF. The CDR3 bases are TGTGCCTGGAAAGAGGGAGTGGTAAATACGCAGTATTTT.

The gene calls are TRBV11-2 and TRBJ1-1, with D possibly matching TRBD1 (5 bases). Trimming left V 5 bases short and J 1 base short, with 26 bases between. The CDR3 is 19 amino acids. Germline V gene lookup returns CDR1 SGHAT and CDR2 FQNNGV. The CDR3 loop is CASSPTRDLNLLGNTEAFF. The DNA of the CDR3 is TGTGCCAGCAGCCCGACAAGGGACTTGAATCTCCTAGGGAACACTGAAGCTTTCTTT.

Points on this clonotype: A junction boundary mismatches the germline segment, possibly from a read error. The chain carries TRBV27 and TRBJ2-5; D ambiguous. Germline V gene lookup returns CDR1 MNHEY and CDR2 SMNVEV (reference sequence). CDR3 size: 15 residues. Written as DNA, the CDR3 is TGTGCCAGCAGTGTATCGGTTGGAGTACAAGAGACCCAGTACTTC. As protein: CASSVSVGVQETQYF.

The genes are TRBV28 and TRBJ1-2; D is perhaps TRBD1 (6 bases). Germline values: CDR1 MDHEN, CDR2 SYDVKM. Trimming stripped 5 bases from V and 7 bases from J, with 20 bases between. The CDR3 is made up of 15 amino acids. The CDR3 DNA reads as TGTGCCAGCAGTCGCGACAGGCCTAGGGAGACTGGCTACACCTTC. This gives the protein CASSRDRPRETGYTF.

This clonotype has a handful of counts. The chain is built from TRBV10-3 and TRBJ1-5; 11 positions agree with TRBD1. From germline, CDR1 is ENHRY and CDR2 SYGVKD. This CDR3 region has 16 residues. The J segment lost 4 bases and the V segment lost 3 bases, leaving 5 bases of the junction unmatched. This CDR3 reads CAISDRDRGINQPQHF. The CDR3 DNA is TGTGCCATCAGTGACCGGGACAGGGGGATTAATCAGCCCCAGCATTTT.

This clonotype appeared a few times. This chain joins TRBV20-1 and TRBJ2-1, with 8 positions matching TRBD2. V lost 1 base to trimming and J lost 9 bases; unmatched junction nucleotides: 8. The germline V gene has CDR1 DFQATT and CDR2 SNEGSKA (reference sequence). This CDR3 contains 14 residues. The CDR3 bases are TGCAGTGCTAGAGGGGGTCTAGCGGGCGTTGAGCAGTTCTTC. Translating gives CSARGGLAGVEQFF.

This clonotype was picked up one time. Here the CDR3 reads CATSDFRDSYNEQFF. Here the CDR3 DNA reads TGTGCCACCAGTGATTTCAGGGACAGCTACAATGAGCAGTTCTTC. The rearrangement links TRBV24-1 to TRBJ2-1, with 7 bases that match TRBD1. With V trimmed by 1 base and J by 3 bases, 2 bases remained unmatched. Germline lookup yields CDR1 KGHDR and CDR2 SFDVKD. There are 15 residues in the CDR3.

This chain uses TRBV7-3 with TRBJ2-1; weak D call: TRBD2 (6 bases). The germline V gene has CDR1 SGHTA and CDR2 FQGTGA. This CDR3 comprises 15 residues. Trimming left V 6 bases short and J 7 bases short, with 19 bases between. The CDR3 bases are TGTGCCAGCAGGCCCAGCGCGGGATTGGGAAATGAGCAGTTCTTC. This translates into CASRPSAGLGNEQFF.

The chain recombines TRBV7-8 with TRBJ2-1; a weak D match, TRBD2 (5 bases). Trimming removed 4 bases at V and 3 bases at J, with 19 bases between. This CDR3 spans 17 amino acids. In germline, CDR1 is SGHVS, CDR2 FQNEAQ. The CDR3 sequence: CASSSRASGSLYNEQFF. The CDR3 DNA reads as TGTGCCAGCAGCTCGCGGGCCTCGGGATCCCTCTACAATGAGCAGTTCTTC.

This clonotype was picked up one time. The chain recombines TRBV6-1 with TRBJ2-4; D call uncertain. Trimming took off 5 bases at V and 0 bases at J, with 11 bases between the two ends. This CDR3 comprises 15 residues. Germline assignment: CDR1 MNHNS and CDR2 SASEGT. The CDR3 sequence is CASSTTVVAKNIQYF. In DNA form, the CDR3 reads TGTGCCAGCAGTACCACGGTCGTAGCCAAAAACATTCAGTACTTC.

There are a few counts of this clonotype. V and J are TRBV6-6 and TRBJ2-1; D is undetermined. The V gene lost 2 bases and the J gene lost 2 bases, with 10 bases spanning the gap. The CDR3 has 15 amino acids. Germline CDR1 and CDR2: MNHNY and SVGAGI (reference sequence). This chain's CDR3 is CASSYRGYAYNEQFF. CDR3 coding DNA: TGTGCCAGCAGTTACCGTGGGTACGCCTACAATGAGCAGTTCTTC.